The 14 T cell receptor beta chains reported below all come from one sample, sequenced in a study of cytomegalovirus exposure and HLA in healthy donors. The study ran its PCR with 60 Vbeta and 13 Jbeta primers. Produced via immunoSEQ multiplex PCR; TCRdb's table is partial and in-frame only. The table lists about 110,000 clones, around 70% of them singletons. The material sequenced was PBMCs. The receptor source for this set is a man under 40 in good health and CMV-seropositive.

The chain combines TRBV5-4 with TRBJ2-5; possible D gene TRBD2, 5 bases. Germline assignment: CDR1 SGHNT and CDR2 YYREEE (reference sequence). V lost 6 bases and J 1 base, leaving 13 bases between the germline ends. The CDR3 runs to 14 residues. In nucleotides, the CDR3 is TGTGCCAGCACTACGGAGAGGGTCCAAGAGACCCAGTACTTC. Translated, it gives CASTTERVQETQYF.

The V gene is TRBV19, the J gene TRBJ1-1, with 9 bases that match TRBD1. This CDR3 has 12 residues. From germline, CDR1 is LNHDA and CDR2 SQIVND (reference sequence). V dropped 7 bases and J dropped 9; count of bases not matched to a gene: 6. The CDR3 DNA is TGTGCCAGTAAGCCGGGACAGGGTAAAGCTTTCTTT. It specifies CASKPGQGKAFF. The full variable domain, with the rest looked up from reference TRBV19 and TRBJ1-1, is DGGITQSPKYLFRKEGQNVTLSCEQNLNHDAMYWYRQDPGQGLRLIYYSQIVNDFQKGDIAEGYSVSREKKESFPLTVTSAQKNPTAFYLCASKPGQGKAFFGQGTRLTVV.

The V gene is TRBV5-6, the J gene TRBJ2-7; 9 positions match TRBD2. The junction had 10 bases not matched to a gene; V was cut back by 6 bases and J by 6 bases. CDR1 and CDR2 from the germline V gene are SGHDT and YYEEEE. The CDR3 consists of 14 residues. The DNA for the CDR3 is TGTGCCAGCACCGATATTAGCGGGAGAAGCGAGCAGTACGTC. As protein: CASTDISGRSEQYV.

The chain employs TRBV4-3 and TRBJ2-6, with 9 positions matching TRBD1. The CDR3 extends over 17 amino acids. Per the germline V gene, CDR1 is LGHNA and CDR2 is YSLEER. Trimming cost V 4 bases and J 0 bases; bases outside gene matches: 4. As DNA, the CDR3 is TGCGCCAGCAGCCGAGGACAGGGGAGCTCTGGGGCCAACGTCCTGACTTTC. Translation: CASSRGQGSSGANVLTF.

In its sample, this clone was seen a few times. In DNA, the CDR3 is TGTGCCAGCAGCCGCAGGGGGCTGTCTAACACAGATACGCAGTATTTT. It is translated as CASSRRGLSNTDTQYF. The chain uses TRBV11-2 and TRBJ2-3, with 8 bases identical to TRBD1. Germline V gives CDR1 SGHAT, CDR2 FQNNGV. This CDR3 region has 16 residues. The trim removed 5 bases at V and 2 bases at J, leaving 9 bases unmatched.

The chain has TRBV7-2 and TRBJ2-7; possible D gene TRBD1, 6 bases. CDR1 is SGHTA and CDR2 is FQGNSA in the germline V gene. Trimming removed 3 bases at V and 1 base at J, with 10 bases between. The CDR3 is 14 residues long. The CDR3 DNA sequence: TGTGCCAGCAGCTTGGCAACAGGGTCCTACGAGCAGTACTTC. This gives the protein CASSLATGSYEQYF.

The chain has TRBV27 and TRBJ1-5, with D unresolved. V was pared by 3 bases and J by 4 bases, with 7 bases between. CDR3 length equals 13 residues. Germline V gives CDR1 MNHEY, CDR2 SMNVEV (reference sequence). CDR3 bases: TGTGCCAGCAGTTTTGTACATAATCAGCCCCAGCATTTT. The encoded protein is CASSFVHNQPQHF.

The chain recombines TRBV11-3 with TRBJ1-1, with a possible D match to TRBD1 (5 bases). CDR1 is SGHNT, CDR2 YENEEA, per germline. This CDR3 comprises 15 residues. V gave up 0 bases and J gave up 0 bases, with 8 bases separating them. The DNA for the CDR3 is TGTGCCAGCAGCTTAGACGCAGGGCTGAACACTGAAGCTTTCTTT. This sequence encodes CASSLDAGLNTEAFF.

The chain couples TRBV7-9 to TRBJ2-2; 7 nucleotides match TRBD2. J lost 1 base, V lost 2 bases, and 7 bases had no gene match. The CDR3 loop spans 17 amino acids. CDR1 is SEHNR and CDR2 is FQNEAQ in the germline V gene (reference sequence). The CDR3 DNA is TGTGCCAGCAGCTTACGGAGCGGGATGTGGAACACCGGGGAGCTGTTTTTT. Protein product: CASSLRSGMWNTGELFF.

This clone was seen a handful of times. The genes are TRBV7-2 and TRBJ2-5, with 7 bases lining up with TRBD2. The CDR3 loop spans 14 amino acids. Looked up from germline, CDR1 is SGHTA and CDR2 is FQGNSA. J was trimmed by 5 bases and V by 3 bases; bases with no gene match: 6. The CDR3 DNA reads TGTGCCAGCAGCTTGGGGGGGAGGGCCGAGACCCAGTACTTC. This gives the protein CASSLGGRAETQYF.

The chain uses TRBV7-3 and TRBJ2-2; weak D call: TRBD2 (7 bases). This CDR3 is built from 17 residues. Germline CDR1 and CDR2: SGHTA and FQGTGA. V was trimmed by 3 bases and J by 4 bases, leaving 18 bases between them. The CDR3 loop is CASSLGGQLRVTGELFF. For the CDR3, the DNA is TGTGCCAGCAGCTTGGGGGGGCAGTTGAGAGTCACCGGGGAGCTGTTTTTT.

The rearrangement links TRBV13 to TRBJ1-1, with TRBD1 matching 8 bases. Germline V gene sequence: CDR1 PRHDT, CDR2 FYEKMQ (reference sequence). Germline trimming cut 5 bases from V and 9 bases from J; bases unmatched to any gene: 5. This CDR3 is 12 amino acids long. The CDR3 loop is CASSETGAKAFF. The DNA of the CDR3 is TGTGCCAGCAGCGAGACAGGGGCTAAAGCTTTCTTT.

The CDR3 here is CASAVEASYGYTF. In DNA form, the CDR3 reads TGTGCCAGCGCTGTGGAGGCCTCCTATGGCTACACCTTC. V and J are TRBV2 and TRBJ1-2; unclear D gene. The CDR3 extends over 13 amino acids. Trimming took off 8 bases at V and 4 bases at J, with 14 bases between the two ends. Germline-derived CDR1 and CDR2 are SNHLY and FYNNEI.

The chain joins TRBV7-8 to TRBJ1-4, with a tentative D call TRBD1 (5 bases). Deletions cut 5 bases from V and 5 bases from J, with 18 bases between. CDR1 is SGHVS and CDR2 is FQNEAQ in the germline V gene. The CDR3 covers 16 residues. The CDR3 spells CASSPRDRGANEKLFF. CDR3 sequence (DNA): TGTGCCAGCAGCCCTCGTGATCGTGGGGCCAATGAAAAACTGTTTTTT.